Below, 17 T cell receptor beta chains from the same sample are listed, as sequenced in a study of regulatory T cells in long-lasting Graves disease. The time point: persistent/refractory GD, antithyroid drugs over 5 years with positive TRAb. After RNA was extracted from PBMCs, the TCR library was made from it. Sequencing libraries for TCR beta were prepared with iRepertoire HTBI primers and Arm-PCR of CDR3 regions. MiXCR, applied by TCRdb to the multiplex PCR reads, yields one record per CDR3 protein. The table has approximately 690,000 distinct CDR3 sequences, around 30% seen once. Material: peripheral blood mononuclear cells (PBMCs), obtained when the disease was refractory, from a patient treated with antithyroid drugs. The receptors were sampled from a female donor with Graves disease.

The sample holds a few counts of this clonotype. This chain links TRBV6-1 with TRBJ2-7, with 9 nucleotides matching TRBD1. The germline CDR1 and CDR2 sequences are MNHNS and SASEGT. The trim removed 11 bases at V and 9 bases at J, leaving 14 bases unmatched. CDR3 length: 13 amino acids. The CDR3 reads CAVPGQGPIGQYF. The CDR3 DNA reads as TGTGCCGTCCCGGGACAGGGACCTATTGGGCAGTACTTC.

This clonotype has more than one count but fewer than ten. The V and J genes are TRBV29-1 and TRBJ1-1, with a weak D call TRBD1 (6 bases). The CDR3 length is 15 residues. Germline V gives CDR1 SQVTM, CDR2 ANQGSEA. V gave up 7 bases and J gave up 3 bases, with 21 bases separating them. The CDR3 loop is CSGARDTNWDTEAFF. DNA of the CDR3: TGCAGCGGAGCTAGGGACACCAATTGGGACACTGAAGCTTTCTTT.

This clonotype has just a few counts. The chain recombines TRBV28 with TRBJ1-1, with D unresolved. V lost 4 bases, J lost 11 bases, and 14 bases lay in between. This CDR3 spans 12 amino acids. Germline V CDR1 and CDR2: MDHEN, SYDVKM. CDR3: CASSSGETKAFF. The CDR3 DNA sequence: TGTGCCAGCAGTTCGGGAGAAACGAAGGCTTTCTTT.

The sample holds a few counts of this clonotype. The genes are TRBV30 and TRBJ2-5; D may be TRBD1 or TRBD2 (5 bases each). CDR3 length: 15 residues. Between the trimmed V and J ends, which lost 3 bases and 4 bases, there was a span of 18 bases. Germline assignment: CDR1 GTSNPN and CDR2 SVGIG (reference sequence). This chain's CDR3 is CAWRWEMGVGETQYF. CDR3 coding DNA: TGTGCCTGGAGGTGGGAGATGGGGGTTGGAGAGACCCAGTACTTC.

This clonotype has just a few counts. J is TRBJ2-7 and V is TRBV5-1; D is perhaps TRBD1 (5 bases). There are 14 residues in the CDR3. Germline assignment: CDR1 SGHRS and CDR2 YFSETQ. The V and J ends lost 0 bases and 3 bases respectively, with 10 bases between them. CDR3 nucleotides: TGCGCCAGCAGCTTGGGGACACCAATCTACGAGCAGTACTTC. It specifies CASSLGTPIYEQYF. Full variable domain (remainder filled in from reference TRBV5-1 and TRBJ2-7): KAGVTQTPRYLIKTRGQQVTLSCSPISGHRSVSWYQQTPGQGLQFLFEYFSETQRNKGNFPGRFSGRQFSNSRSEMNVSTLELGDSALYLCASSLGTPIYEQYFGPGTRLTVT.

The V call is TRBV29-1, the J call TRBJ2-1; 7 bases are shared with TRBD2. In germline, CDR1 is SQVTM, CDR2 ANQGSEA. This CDR3 has 15 amino acids. Unmatched junction bases numbered 8, after V lost 4 bases and J lost 2 bases. For the CDR3, the DNA is TGCAGCGTTGGGATCAGTAGCGGGCCCTACAATGAGCAGTTCTTC. It yields the protein CSVGISSGPYNEQFF.

V gene TRBV9 combines with J gene TRBJ2-7, with no clear D. CDR1 and CDR2 from the germline V gene are SGDLS and YYNGEE. The CDR3 covers 14 residues. The V end lost 4 bases, the J end lost 3 bases, and 14 bases lay between the germline ends. The CDR3 DNA sequence: TGTGCCAGCAGCCCGCGAGAAAACCTCTACGAGCAGTACTTC. It encodes CASSPRENLYEQYF.

This clonotype has at least ten counts. This chain links TRBV12-3 or TRBV12-4 with TRBJ1-4, with 9 positions matching TRBD1. The CDR3 covers 14 residues. The J segment lost 5 bases and the V segment lost 5 bases, leaving 3 bases of the junction unmatched. The DNA of the CDR3 is TGTGCCAGCAGTCGGACAGGGGTAAATGAAAAACTGTTTTTT. Translation gives CASSRTGVNEKLFF.

The V call is TRBV11-2, the J call TRBJ2-7; unclear D gene. V was clipped by 1 base and J by 1 base, with 8 bases between them. CDR3 size: 14 residues. CDR1 and CDR2 from the germline V gene are SGHAT and FQNNGV. CDR3: CASSLVSESYEQYF. CDR3 bases: TGTGCCAGCAGCTTAGTAAGTGAATCCTACGAGCAGTACTTC.

V gene TRBV5-1 combines with J gene TRBJ1-4; D uncertain. The CDR3 has 15 residues. Germline CDR1 is SGHRS and CDR2 is YFSETQ. Trimming took 0 bases from V and 4 from J, leaving 10 bases between them. CDR3 in amino acids: CASSLGGSDNEKLFF. The CDR3 DNA reads as TGCGCCAGCAGCTTGGGTGGGAGTGATAATGAAAAACTGTTTTTT.

The V call is TRBV5-1, the J call TRBJ2-7; 10 nucleotides align to TRBD2. Per the germline V gene, CDR1 is SGHRS and CDR2 is YFSETQ. The CDR3 contains 16 residues. V lost 1 base to trimming and J lost 0 bases; unmatched junction nucleotides: 4. CDR3 coding DNA: TGCGCCAGCAGCTTGTTAGCGGGAGGTTACTCCTACGAGCAGTACTTC. It is translated as CASSLLAGGYSYEQYF.

The table lists this clonotype with many counts. The chain employs TRBV28 and TRBJ1-4; no firm D call. Per germline, CDR1 MDHEN and CDR2 SYDVKM. The CDR3 length is 14 residues. Trimming cost V 3 bases and J 2 bases, with 7 bases left between them. The CDR3 reads CASSFRLTNEKLFF. The CDR3 nucleotides read TGTGCCAGCAGTTTTAGACTGACTAATGAAAAACTGTTTTTT.

This clonotype was counted a few times. The CDR3 DNA sequence: TGTGCCAGCAGTGACCGACACGGTGCGGCCAACGTCCTGACTTTC. Encoded protein: CASSDRHGAANVLTF. The rearrangement joins TRBV6-1 to TRBJ2-6; no clear D. Deletions cut 3 bases from V and 6 bases from J, with 12 bases between. The CDR3 is made up of 15 amino acids. Germline V gene lookup returns CDR1 MNHNS and CDR2 SASEGT.

The chain is built from TRBV30 and TRBJ1-1; 7 bases map to TRBD1. Germline V gives CDR1 GTSNPN, CDR2 SVGIG (reference sequence). With 3 bases clipped from V and 6 bases from J, the junction kept 7 bases outside the gene matches. The CDR3 runs to 13 residues. The CDR3 DNA reads as TGTGCCTGGAGAACTTCGGGACAGTCTGAAGCTTTCTTT. Its translation: CAWRTSGQSEAFF.

The CDR3 region is CAISDPVGNNQPQHF. CDR3 nucleotides: TGTGCCATCAGTGACCCGGTGGGGAACAATCAGCCCCAGCATTTT. The chain has TRBV10-3 and TRBJ1-5; D is ambiguous. Deletions cut 3 bases from V and 3 bases from J, with 12 bases between. The CDR3 spans 15 residues. Germline V gene lookup returns CDR1 ENHRY and CDR2 SYGVKD.

The chain joins TRBV30 to TRBJ1-2; D might be TRBD1 (6 bases). The germline V and J ends were trimmed by 0 bases and 4 bases, with 12 bases remaining between them. The CDR3 runs to 14 residues. The germline gives CDR1 GTSNPN, CDR2 SVGIG (reference sequence). CDR3 protein: CAWSVRRGVYGYTF. For the CDR3, the DNA is TGTGCCTGGAGTGTACGAAGGGGGGTCTATGGCTACACCTTC.

This clonotype came up many times. The rearrangement links TRBV12-3 or TRBV12-4 to TRBJ1-2; no clear D gene. The CDR3 sequence is 13 residues long. The V end was cut by 1 base, the J end by 4 bases, with 7 bases between. The CDR3 coding sequence is TGTGCCAGCAGTTTAGGTGTCAGCTATGGCTACACCTTC. It encodes CASSLGVSYGYTF.